These 25 T cell receptor beta chains came from one sample sequenced in a study of CD8+ T cells in alopecia areata. Noted treatment: oral pan-JAK inhibitor, 5-10 mg twice daily. RNA extraction and reverse transcription yielded cDNA as sequencing template. Generated by immunoSEQ multiplex PCR, the TCRdb table keeps only in-frame clones and is missing some. The sample holds roughly 220,000 clones; around 65% are singletons and the top ten take around 1.2%. The source material was CD4+ T cells sorted from blood, sampled around week 44, from a patient treated with tofacitinib. The receptors here all came from a human donor with alopecia areata.

This clone has more than one count but fewer than ten. The chain joins TRBV7-2 to TRBJ2-1; unclear D gene. The CDR3 contains 14 residues. Per germline, CDR1 SGHTA and CDR2 FQGNSA. The V end lost 3 bases, the J end lost 2 bases, and 8 bases lay between the germline ends. CDR3 protein: CASSFMGTYNEQFF. CDR3 bases: TGTGCCAGCAGCTTTATGGGAACCTACAATGAGCAGTTCTTC. The variable domain in full, completed from reference TRBV7-2 and TRBJ2-1, reads GAGVSQSPSNKVTEKGKDVELRCDPISGHTALYWYRQSLGQGLEFLIYFQGNSAPDKSGLPSDRFSAERTGGSVSTLTIQRTQQEDSAVYLCASSFMGTYNEQFFGPGTRLTVL.

This clone has a single count. The chain couples TRBV5-1 to TRBJ2-6; no firm D call. CDR1 SGHRS and CDR2 YFSETQ come from the germline V gene. The length of the CDR3 is 14 residues. Deletions cut 4 bases from V and 2 bases from J, with 7 bases between. CDR3 DNA sequence: TGCGCCAGCAGCGGGGTGACTGGGGCCAACGTCCTGACTTTC. This translates into CASSGVTGANVLTF.

This clone was counted a single time. The J gene is TRBJ2-3, the V gene TRBV4-3, with TRBD2 identical over 8 bases. This CDR3 is built from 17 residues. The germline gives CDR1 LGHNA, CDR2 YSLEER. Germline trimming cut 0 bases from V and 2 bases from J; bases unmatched to any gene: 7. The CDR3 region is CASSQERAGAVTDTQYF. Here the CDR3 DNA reads TGCGCCAGCAGCCAAGAACGAGCGGGGGCCGTCACAGATACGCAGTATTTT.

The chain couples TRBV28 to TRBJ1-2; weak D call: TRBD1 (5 bases). Trimming took off 2 bases at V and 8 bases at J, with 18 bases between the two ends. Germline V gene lookup returns CDR1 MDHEN and CDR2 SYDVKM. The CDR3 covers 15 residues. The CDR3 is CASSLNQGSYEGYTF. CDR3 nucleotide sequence: TGTGCCAGCAGTTTAAATCAGGGCTCGTATGAGGGCTACACCTTC.

The chain employs TRBV2 and TRBJ1-5, with a weak D call TRBD1 (5 bases). V was cut by 6 bases and J by 4 bases, with 13 bases left in between. The CDR3 is made up of 14 amino acids. Germline V gene data show CDR1 as SNHLY and CDR2 as FYNNEI. The CDR3 region has the DNA TGTGCCAGCAGCCTCGGCCAGGGAAATCAGCCCCAGCATTTT. Its protein product is CASSLGQGNQPQHF.

Of note for this clone: The sample has other DNA sequences that encode this CDR3 too. V usage is TRBV9 and J usage is TRBJ2-1; unclear D gene. The germline V and J ends were trimmed by 1 base and 5 bases, with 4 bases remaining between them. CDR3 size: 12 residues. CDR1 SGDLS and CDR2 YYNGEE come from the germline V gene. CDR3 region: CASSVRDNEQFF. The CDR3 nucleotides are TGTGCCAGCAGCGTACGAGACAATGAGCAGTTCTTC.

V gene TRBV2 combines with J gene TRBJ2-5; perhaps TRBD2 as D (5 bases). The CDR3 covers 15 residues. V lost 6 bases to trimming and J lost 2 bases, with 16 bases between them. Germline V gene sequence: CDR1 SNHLY, CDR2 FYNNEI. CDR3 sequence (DNA): TGTGCCAGCAGAAGGATGTCGGGGATACAAGAGACCCAGTACTTC. Amino acid sequence: CASRRMSGIQETQYF.

This clone was found many times. The genes are TRBV28 and TRBJ2-7; D is undetermined. The germline V gene encodes CDR1 MDHEN and CDR2 SYDVKM. This CDR3 has 12 residues. Trimming cost V 6 bases and J 6 bases, with 12 bases left between them. The CDR3 spells CASSQGYAEQYF. CDR3 nucleotide sequence: TGTGCCAGCAGCCAAGGGTACGCCGAGCAGTACTTC.

A single count supports this clone. The chain links TRBV29-1 to TRBJ1-1, with 8 nucleotides matching TRBD1. CDR1 is SQVTM and CDR2 is ANQGSEA in the germline V gene. The CDR3 totals 14 residues. Trimming at V came to 7 bases and at J to 4 bases, leaving 11 bases not matched to a gene. The CDR3 region has the DNA TGCAGCGCCGGACCAGGGGGCCGGAGCACTGAAGCTTTCTTT. The encoded protein is CSAGPGGRSTEAFF.

The chain has TRBV29-1 and TRBJ2-1; 7 bases align to TRBD2. Germline CDR1 SQVTM, CDR2 ANQGSEA. The CDR3 has 15 amino acids. Germline trimming cut 1 base from V and 6 bases from J; bases unmatched to any gene: 9. CDR3 nucleotides: TGCAGCGTTGAAGGTGGACACGGCGGGGGCAATGAGCAGTTCTTC. This gives the protein CSVEGGHGGGNEQFF.

The rearrangement uses TRBV30 and TRBJ1-1, with a tentative D call TRBD1 (6 bases). The CDR3 spans 12 residues. Germline CDR1 and CDR2: GTSNPN and SVGIG (reference sequence). With 1 base removed from V and 11 bases from J, the gap between germline ends came to 14 bases. The CDR3 nucleotides are TGTGCCTGGAGTGCGGGGGGCGCGACGGCTTTCTTT. This translates into CAWSAGGATAFF.

The chain combines TRBV7-3 with TRBJ2-7, with D possibly matching TRBD1 (5 bases). Germline V gives CDR1 SGHTA, CDR2 FQGTGA. The CDR3 is 17 amino acids. With 3 bases removed from V and 2 bases from J, the gap between germline ends came to 20 bases. The CDR3 loop reads CASSFRASLSPTYEQYF. In DNA, the CDR3 is TGTGCCAGCAGCTTCAGGGCTTCTCTAAGCCCCACCTACGAGCAGTACTTC.

This clone was seen a single time. The V call is TRBV18, the J call TRBJ2-4; D is uncertain. The CDR3 loop spans 13 amino acids. V shed 3 bases and J shed 7 bases, with 10 bases lying between them. The germline CDR1 and CDR2 sequences are KGHSH and LQKENI. The CDR3 is CASSPSPENIQYF. DNA of the CDR3: TGTGCCAGCTCACCGAGCCCGGAGAACATTCAGTACTTC.

The V gene is TRBV25-1, the J gene TRBJ2-1, with 9 bases aligning to TRBD1. The V gene end was trimmed by 8 bases and the J gene end by 4 bases; junction bases not matched to a gene: 3. The V gene's germline CDR1 is MGHDK and CDR2 SYGVNS. CDR3 length: 13 residues. For the CDR3, the DNA is TGTGCCAGCGGGGACAGGGCGTACAATGAGCAGTTCTTC. It translates to CASGDRAYNEQFF.

V usage is TRBV18 and J usage is TRBJ1-1; the D is unclear. Per the germline V gene, CDR1 is KGHSH and CDR2 is LQKENI. V lost 2 bases to trimming and J lost 3 bases, with 13 bases between them. The length of the CDR3 is 15 residues. CDR3 sequence reads: CASSPLPGIHTEAFF. The CDR3 region has the DNA TGTGCCAGCTCACCATTACCGGGGATCCACACTGAAGCTTTCTTT.

This clone was observed a few times. The CDR3 region has the DNA TGCAGCGTCGGAACCAGGGTCGGCGCAGATACGCAGTATTTT. It encodes CSVGTRVGADTQYF. The rearrangement joins TRBV29-1 to TRBJ2-3; D might be TRBD1 (5 bases). The CDR3 totals 14 residues. Germline CDR1 reads SQVTM; CDR2 reads ANQGSEA. The V gene lost 6 bases and the J gene lost 4 bases, with 17 bases spanning the gap.

The V call is TRBV30, the J call TRBJ1-6; 7 nucleotides line up with TRBD1. Per germline, CDR1 GTSNPN and CDR2 SVGIG (reference sequence). The ends lost 7 bases at V and 7 bases at J; junction bases unmatched: 7. This CDR3 is 13 amino acids long. The chain's CDR3 is CALRGQTNSPLHF. CDR3 bases: TGTGCCTTGAGGGGACAGACAAATTCACCCCTCCACTTT.

V usage is TRBV4-2 and J usage is TRBJ1-2; D unresolved. The germline V gene has CDR1 LGHNA and CDR2 YNFKEQ. Trimming removed 0 bases from V and 1 base from J, with 9 bases in between. CDR3 length equals 15 residues. The CDR3 loop reads CASSQERWDNYGYTF. The DNA for the CDR3 is TGTGCCAGCAGCCAAGAAAGGTGGGATAACTATGGCTACACCTTC.

This clone was recorded a few times. The rearrangement joins TRBV30 to TRBJ1-1; D possibly corresponds to TRBD1 (6 bases). This CDR3 has 13 amino acids. The germline V and J ends were trimmed by 2 bases and 3 bases, with 10 bases remaining between them. Germline V CDR1 and CDR2: GTSNPN, SVGIG (reference sequence). The CDR3 sequence is CAWSKGGDTEAFF. CDR3 nucleotides: TGTGCCTGGAGTAAGGGGGGGGACACTGAAGCTTTCTTT.

The rearrangement uses TRBV6-5 and TRBJ2-2; D unclear. The germline V gene encodes CDR1 MNHEY and CDR2 SVGAGI. V was shortened by 10 bases and J by 3 bases, with 6 bases between the two germline ends. The CDR3 contains 11 residues. The CDR3 sequence is CATRDTGELFF. Here the CDR3 DNA reads TGTGCCACCAGAGACACCGGGGAGCTGTTTTTT.

In its sample, this clone was seen a few times. The genes are TRBV19 and TRBJ2-1; 7 bases fit TRBD2. CDR3 length equals 13 residues. J lost 9 bases, V lost 9 bases, and 11 bases had no gene match. Germline V lookup: CDR1 LNHDA, CDR2 SQIVND (reference sequence). Here the CDR3 reads CASSVLGGGEQFF. The CDR3 bases are TGTGCCAGCAGTGTCCTGGGCGGGGGTGAGCAGTTCTTC.

This sequence joins TRBV25-1 and TRBJ2-5, with TRBD1 identical over 7 bases. The germline gives CDR1 MGHDK, CDR2 SYGVNS. The CDR3 extends over 14 amino acids. Unmatched junction bases numbered 7, after V lost 4 bases and J lost 5 bases. The CDR3 reads CASSARQGQETQYF. CDR3 coding DNA: TGTGCCAGCAGTGCTCGACAGGGCCAGGAGACCCAGTACTTC.

The chain carries TRBV10-3 and TRBJ2-7, with a weak D call TRBD2 (6 bases). V was trimmed by 8 bases and J by 2 bases, leaving 19 bases between them. This CDR3 contains 15 residues. Germline CDR1 is ENHRY and CDR2 is SYGVKD. The CDR3 nucleotides are TGTGCCATCGGCGGGGACCGCGGTTTTACCTACGAGCAGTACTTC. This translates into CAIGGDRGFTYEQYF.

The chain employs TRBV5-1 and TRBJ1-2, with no clear D. Trimming shortened V by 3 bases and J by 0 bases, and 9 bases separated the two germline ends. Germline assignment: CDR1 SGHRS and CDR2 YFSETQ. CDR3 size: 14 residues. CDR3 sequence (DNA): TGCGCCAGCAGCTCCTATGGAACTAACTATGGCTACACCTTC. It yields the protein CASSSYGTNYGYTF.

Notes on this clone: The sample holds other DNA sequences that translate to the same CDR3. V usage is TRBV29-1 and J usage is TRBJ1-2, with D unclear. Germline CDR1 reads SQVTM; CDR2 reads ANQGSEA. V gave up 4 bases and J gave up 0 bases, with 6 bases separating them. The CDR3 sequence is 12 residues long. DNA for the CDR3: TGCAGCGTTGTGAACACTAACTATGGCTACACCTTC. Its translation is CSVVNTNYGYTF.